This section outlines one T cell receptor (beta chain) sequence together with its context. The data derive from a study of CD8 T cells in Susac syndrome. Sequencing of TCR beta drew on CD8+ and CD4+ T cells from blood. Purification of the CD8+ and CD4+ T cells relied on negative isolation, and TEMRA cells underwent FACS enrichment. The CDR3 covers 15 residues. Trimming left V 4 bases short and J 3 bases short, with 16 bases between. Germline CDR1 and CDR2: MNHEY and SMNVEV (reference sequence). With random hexamers, 0.5 to 1 ug RNA was reverse transcribed. Amplification of TCR beta CDR3 by immunoSEQ multiplex PCR spanned 54 Vbeta and 13 Jbeta. One entry per CDR3 protein, called by TCRdb with MiXCR from the immunoSEQ multiplex PCR reads. Of 350,000 to 550,000 distinct CDR3 sequences in the sample, more than 80% were seen once.

This TCR came from a human donor with multiple sclerosis. Material: CD8+ T cells from PBMCs. The V gene is TRBV27, the J gene TRBJ2-7; tentative D call: TRBD1 (6 bases). The CDR3 protein is CASSWGPAGNYEQYF. The CDR3 coding sequence is TGTGCCAGCAGTTGGGGGCCCGCAGGCAACTACGAGCAGTACTTC.